This entry features one T cell receptor beta chain sequence. Its antigen is currently unknown. TCRdb re-called the 5' RACE reads with MiXCR, one entry per CDR3 protein. The top ten hold 15% of the sample, which has some 350,000 distinct CDR3 sequences, 6.2% seen once. Germline lookup yields CDR1 DFQATT and CDR2 SNEGSKA (reference sequence). The CDR3 runs 14 residues. With 1 base removed from V and 4 bases from J, the gap between germline ends came to 10 bases. This record comes from a study of T cells after yellow fever vaccination. Looking at the study overall: SMART-Seq v4 Ultra Low Input served to prepare low-cell-number fractions. Study-wide results and caveats: Among all clonotypes, a small share was observed in both CD4 and CD8 compartments. Post-booster reappearance was seen for most primary-vaccination clones (about 96% CD4, roughly 88% CD8).

The chain couples TRBV20-1 to TRBJ2-2, with D possibly being TRBD1 (5 bases). The receptor was derived from a man in his thirties or forties who received the YFV17D yellow fever vaccine. The sequences come from PBMCs, collected 5 days after the yellow fever booster vaccination. The CDR3 nucleotides read TGCAGTGCTAGAGCCCTGACAGTCACCGGGGAGCTGTTTTTT. Translation: CSARALTVTGELFF.